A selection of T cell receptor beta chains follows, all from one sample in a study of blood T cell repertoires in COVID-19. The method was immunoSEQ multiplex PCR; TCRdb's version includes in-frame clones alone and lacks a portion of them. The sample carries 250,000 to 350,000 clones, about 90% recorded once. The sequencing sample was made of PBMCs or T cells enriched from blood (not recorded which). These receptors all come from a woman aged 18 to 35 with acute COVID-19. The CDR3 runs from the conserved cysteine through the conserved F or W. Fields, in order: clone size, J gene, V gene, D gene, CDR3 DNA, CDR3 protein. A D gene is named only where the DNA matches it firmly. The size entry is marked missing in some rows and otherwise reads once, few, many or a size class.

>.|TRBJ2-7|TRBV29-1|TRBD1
TGCAGCGTTGAACAGGGACAGTCCTACGAGCAGTACTTC
CSVEQGQSYEQYF
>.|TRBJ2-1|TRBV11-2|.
TGTGCCAGCAGCTTAGATGGGCGGGTTAAGGCCTACAATGAGCAGTTCTTC
CASSLDGRVKAYNEQFF
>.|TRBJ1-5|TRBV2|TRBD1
TGTGCCAGCAGTGGAGTGGGGGACAGTTATAGCAATCAGCCCCAGCATTTT
CASSGVGDSYSNQPQHF
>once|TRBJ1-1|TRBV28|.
TGTGCCAGCAGTTCCTGGGAACGGGGGGTAGCTTTCTTT
CASSSWERGVAFF
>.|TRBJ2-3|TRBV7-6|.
TGTGCCAGCAGCTTAGTCCTCCCCGGGGGCACAGATACGCAGTATTTT
CASSLVLPGGTDTQYF
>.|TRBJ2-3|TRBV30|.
TGTGCCTGGAGTGTTGGGCAGGCGAGCACAGATACGCAGTATTTT
CAWSVGQASTDTQYF
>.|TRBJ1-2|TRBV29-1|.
TGCAGCGTTGAAGTCTTGCAGGGCTATGGCTACACCTTC
CSVEVLQGYGYTF
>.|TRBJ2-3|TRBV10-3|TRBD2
TGTGCCATCAGCTCGGGACTAGCGGGAGGGCCGGCACAGTATTTT
CAISSGLAGGPAQYF
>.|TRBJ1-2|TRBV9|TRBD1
TGTGCCAGCAGCGTAGGTCACAGGGGCCCCGGTGAGCGTGGCTACACCTTC
CASSVGHRGPGERGYTF
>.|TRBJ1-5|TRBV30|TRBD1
TGTGCCTGGAGTCTCCTAGGGACAGAGGGCAATCAGCCCCAGCATTTT
CAWSLLGTEGNQPQHF
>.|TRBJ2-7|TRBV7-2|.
TGTGCCAGCAGCTTGAGCGTCGGGTACGAGCAGTACTTC
CASSLSVGYEQYF
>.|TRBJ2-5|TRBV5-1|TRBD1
TGCGCCAGCAGCCCCGGACAGGGCCGAGAGACCCAGTACTTC
CASSPGQGRETQYF
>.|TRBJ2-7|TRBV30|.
TGTGCCTGGCGCGCAGGGAATTGGTACGAGCAGTACTTC
CAWRAGNWYEQYF
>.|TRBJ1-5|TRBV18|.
TGTGCCAGCTCCCCCGGGACATCGGATGGCCAGCCCCAGCATTTT
CASSPGTSDGQPQHF
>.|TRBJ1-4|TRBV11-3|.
TGTGCCAGCAGCTTTTCAGGGTACACTAATGAAAAACTGTTTTTT
CASSFSGYTNEKLFF
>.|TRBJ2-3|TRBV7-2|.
TGTGCCAGCAATGCCAGGGCTCCCTTTGGTACGCAGTATTTT
CASNARAPFGTQYF
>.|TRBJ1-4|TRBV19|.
TGTGCCAGTAGTATACGGGGAAAGCGTGAAAAACTGTTTTTT
CASSIRGKREKLFF
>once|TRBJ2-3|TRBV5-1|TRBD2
TGCGCCAGCAGCTTTAGCGGGAGCACAGATACGCAGTATTTT
CASSFSGSTDTQYF
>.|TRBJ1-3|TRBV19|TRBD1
TGTGCCAGTAGTGCGGGACAGGGGGCGATCGGAAACACCATATATTTT
CASSAGQGAIGNTIYF
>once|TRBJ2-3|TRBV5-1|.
TGCGCCAGCAGCTTGGTTACGGGAGAGGGCACAGATACGCAGTATTTT
CASSLVTGEGTDTQYF
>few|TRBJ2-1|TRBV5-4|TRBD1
TGTGCCAGCAGAACTACAGGGGATGAGCAGTTCTTC
CASRTTGDEQFF
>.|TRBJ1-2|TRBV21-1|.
TGTGCCAGCAGCGACCGGGACAGGGGGACCCCCCGCTATGGCTACACCTTC
CASSDRDRGTPRYGYTF
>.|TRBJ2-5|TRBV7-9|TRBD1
TGTGCCAGCAGCTTTGACAGGGGGCCTTTGACCCAGTACTTC
CASSFDRGPLTQYF
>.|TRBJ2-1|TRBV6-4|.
TGTGCCAGCAGACAATCCGGGTCGCTTTTTTATGAGCAGTTCTTC
CASRQSGSLFYEQFF
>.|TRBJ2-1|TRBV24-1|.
TGTGCCACCAGTGATTTCCGTTCGTCCTACAATGAGCAGTTCTTC
CATSDFRSSYNEQFF
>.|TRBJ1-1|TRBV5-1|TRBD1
TGCGCCAGCAGCTTGGGTTCAGGGGGCACTGAAGCTTTCTTT
CASSLGSGGTEAFF
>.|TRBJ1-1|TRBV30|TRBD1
TGTGCCTCCCGGACAGGGGAATGGGCTGAAGCTTTCTTT
CASRTGEWAEAFF
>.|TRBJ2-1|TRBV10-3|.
TGTGCCATCCGGGACTCCTCCGATCGGGGTGAGCAGTTCTTC
CAIRDSSDRGEQFF
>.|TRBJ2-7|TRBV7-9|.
TGTGCCAGCAAACTAGAGGGCTCCTACGAGCAGTACTTC
CASKLEGSYEQYF
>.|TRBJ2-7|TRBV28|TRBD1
TGTGCCAGCAGTCCCCCAAACAGGGGTTGGACCTACGAGCAGTACTTC
CASSPPNRGWTYEQYF
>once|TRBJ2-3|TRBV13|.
TGTGCCAGCAGCATTATCACAGATACGCAGTATTTT
CASSIITDTQYF
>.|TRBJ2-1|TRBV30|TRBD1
TGTGCCTGGCACACAGGGGTTGGAAGCAATGAGCAGTTCTTC
CAWHTGVGSNEQFF
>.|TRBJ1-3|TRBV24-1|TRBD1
TGTGCCACCAGTGATCAGGACAGGGACACCATATATTTT
CATSDQDRDTIYF
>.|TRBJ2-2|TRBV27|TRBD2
TGTGCCAGCAGTCGGACTAGCGGGAGGCCAACACCCGGGGAGCTGTTTTTT
CASSRTSGRPTPGELFF
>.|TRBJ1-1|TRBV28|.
TGTGCCAGCAATATGGGGAGCGAAGCTTTCTTT
CASNMGSEAFF
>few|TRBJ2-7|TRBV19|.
TGTGCCAGTAGTATGGGTAAACGCGGCTACGAGCAGTACTTC
CASSMGKRGYEQYF
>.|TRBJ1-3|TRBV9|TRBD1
TGTGCCAGCAGCGTAGCTCAACAGGGGCCCATATATTTT
CASSVAQQGPIYF
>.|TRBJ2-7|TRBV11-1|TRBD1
TGTGCCAGCAGGGACAGGGATCCCTACGAGCAGTACTTC
CASRDRDPYEQYF
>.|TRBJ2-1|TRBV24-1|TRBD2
TGTGCCACCAGTAGCGGGACGGTCAATGAGCAGTTCTTC
CATSSGTVNEQFF
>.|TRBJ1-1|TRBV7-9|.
TGTGCCAGCAGCTTACTTCAGTGGAACACTGAAGCTTTCTTT
CASSLLQWNTEAFF
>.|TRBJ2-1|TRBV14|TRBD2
TGTGCCAGCAGCCCTTGGACTAGCGGGGCGCAGTTCTTC
CASSPWTSGAQFF
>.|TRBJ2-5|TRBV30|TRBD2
TGTGCCTGGACTAGCGGGACCACGAGGGAGACCCAGTACTTC
CAWTSGTTRETQYF
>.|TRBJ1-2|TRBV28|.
TGTGCCAGCAGCTTTGCGAGGCGGCTCTATGGCTACACCTTC
CASSFARRLYGYTF
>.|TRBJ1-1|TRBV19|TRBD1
TGTGCCAGTAGTGGGGGACAGGGAAATAAAAACACTGAAGCTTTCTTT
CASSGGQGNKNTEAFF
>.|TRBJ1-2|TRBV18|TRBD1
TGTGCCAGCTCACCTAGGACAGGGGCCCCAGAAAATGGCTACACCTTC
CASSPRTGAPENGYTF
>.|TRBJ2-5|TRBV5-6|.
TGTGCCAGCAGATTACGTGACCGGGTTTTGACCCAGTACTTC
CASRLRDRVLTQYF